This TCR beta chain was profiled in a study of T-cell reconstitution after alpha-beta-depleted transplantation in children. The study's findings and limits: The study reportedly traced alpha-beta T cells about two months after transplant to several hundred expanded graft clones. Among T cells one year after transplant, newly produced cells accounted for most counts and diversity. Surviving recipient T cells and thymic progenitors produced the high day-60 TCRbeta diversity seen in some patients.

CDR3 length: 12 amino acids. With 1 base removed from V and 8 bases from J, the gap between germline ends came to 8 bases. Germline CDR1 and CDR2: SGHRS and YFSETQ. Unique molecular identifiers were incorporated when the TCRbeta library was constructed. Using its own MiXCR run on the PCR reads, TCRdb lists one record per CDR3 protein. This table holds 500,000 to 600,000 distinct CDR3 sequences, 27% found once. On this clonotype itself: Its antigen is as yet unknown.

Sequencing used PBMCs, obtained before TCRalphabeta/CD19-depleted stem cell transplant. The TCR comes from a boy less than two years old with Wiskott-Aldrich syndrome, due to receive a stem cell transplant. The chain recombines TRBV5-1 with TRBJ2-3; maybe TRBD1 (6 bases). Here the CDR3 reads CASSLQGTTQYF. CDR3 DNA: TGCGCCAGCAGCTTGCAGGGGACTACGCAGTATTTT.